This T cell receptor (beta chain) was observed in a study of blood T cell repertoires in COVID-19. Overall study: The origin of the acute and convalescent COVID-19 samples was the United States, Italy and Spain. PBMCs, B-cell-depleted T cells, or T cells were the source of the cDNA or gDNA that made up the material.

The germline gives CDR1 SGHTA, CDR2 FQGNSA. V gave up 1 base and J gave up 6 bases; unmatched junction bases: 2. CDR3 length equals 13 residues. In the original processing: How many nucleated cells were present was estimated from reference gene primer amplification. Data came from immunoSEQ multiplex PCR; TCRdb stores just in-frame clones and leaves some out. V and J calls and clone size are as listed in that table; D and trimming were resolved from the DNA. Of some 32,000 clones listed, over 75% are singletons. The V and J genes are TRBV7-2 and TRBJ1-2, with 7 bases lining up with TRBD1. Material: peripheral blood. The TCR originated in a man aged 55-75 years with active COVID-19. CDR3 region: CASSLVGTDGYTF. For the CDR3, the DNA is TGTGCCAGCAGCTTAGTGGGGACAGATGGCTACACCTTC. The full variable domain, rest sourced from reference TRBV7-2 and TRBJ1-2, is GAGVSQSPSNKVTEKGKDVELRCDPISGHTALYWYRQSLGQGLEFLIYFQGNSAPDKSGLPSDRFSAERTGGSVSTLTIQRTQQEDSAVYLCASSLVGTDGYTFGSGTRLTVV.